Listed below are T cell receptor beta chains from one sample, sequenced in a study of control samples from healthy donors and cancer patients. Data came from immunoSEQ multiplex PCR; TCRdb stores just in-frame clones and leaves some out. This sample has roughly 130,000 clones, with about 93% found just once. Sequenced input: blood. The origin of the receptors is a man between 18 and 35 years old in good health. Each CDR3 is given with its conserved first and last residue. The order of the fields is CDR3 DNA, CDR3 protein, V gene, clone size, J gene, D gene. The D gene is left open where the match is weak. The listing skips clone size in some rows; elsewhere it reads once, few, many or a size class.

TGTGCCTGGAGTGCGGAAGAAGCTTTCTTT,CAWSAEEAFF,TRBV30,NA,TRBJ1-1,NA
TGTGCCAGCAGCCCGCGGCTAGCGGGAGAGCTAGATACGCAGTATTTT,CASSPRLAGELDTQYF,TRBV7-3,NA,TRBJ2-3,TRBD2
TGTGCCAGCAGCGAAGGGGGAAGCAATCAGCCCCAGCATTTT,CASSEGGSNQPQHF,TRBV9,NA,TRBJ1-5,NA
TGTGCCAGCAGCTTAACATCCGCAGGGACTCCGCCCTACGAGCAGTACTTC,CASSLTSAGTPPYEQYF,TRBV7-9,few,TRBJ2-7,NA
TGCAGCGTCCTCCTGGGGGCGGGCAATGAAGCTTTCTTT,CSVLLGAGNEAFF,TRBV29-1,once,TRBJ1-1,NA
TGTGCCTCTTTACGGCTCGACGGAAACACCATATATTTT,CASLRLDGNTIYF,TRBV12-3/TRBV12-4,NA,TRBJ1-3,NA
TGTGCCAGCAGCTTGGCAGGGCCTAGATATGGCTACACCTTC,CASSLAGPRYGYTF,TRBV5-6,NA,TRBJ1-2,NA
TGTGCCAGCAGCCAAGGCCCGACGGGGGGCCGAGAGACCCAGTACTTC,CASSQGPTGGRETQYF,TRBV14,NA,TRBJ2-5,NA
TGTGCCAGCAGTCCCCGAGGGGGGATATCCAAAAACATTCAGTACTTC,CASSPRGGISKNIQYF,TRBV28,NA,TRBJ2-4,NA
TGTGCCAGCAGTGAAGCGCTTCAAGGATTAAGCACAGATACGCAGTATTTT,CASSEALQGLSTDTQYF,TRBV6-1,NA,TRBJ2-3,NA
TGTGCCAGCAGTTTAGGGGTCCGCTATGGCTACACCTTC,CASSLGVRYGYTF,TRBV12-3/TRBV12-4,once,TRBJ1-2,NA
TGTGCCAGCAGTCCCAGACTGGAGACTAGCGGGGACAGCACAGATACGCAGTATTTT,CASSPRLETSGDSTDTQYF,TRBV7-6,NA,TRBJ2-3,TRBD2
TGCAGCGGATCCTACAGGGAAGGCATTCAGTACTTC,CSGSYREGIQYF,TRBV29-1,NA,TRBJ2-4,NA
TGTGCCAGCTCACCACTAGGGGGCGGCGAGACCCAGTACTTC,CASSPLGGGETQYF,TRBV18,NA,TRBJ2-5,TRBD1
TGTGCCAGCAGGAACAGTGGGACGTATAATTCACCCCTCCACTTT,CASRNSGTYNSPLHF,TRBV28,few,TRBJ1-6,NA
TGTGCCAGCAGTTACAGCCAGGGGGCGAACACTGAAGCTTTCTTT,CASSYSQGANTEAFF,TRBV6-5,NA,TRBJ1-1,TRBD1
TGTGCCAGCAGCCCTAGGGGACTAGCGGGGTACAATGAGCAGTTCTTC,CASSPRGLAGYNEQFF,TRBV3-1/TRBV3-2,NA,TRBJ2-1,TRBD2
TGTGCCAGCAGTCCCCGGGCCTATGAAGCTTTCTTT,CASSPRAYEAFF,TRBV6-5,NA,TRBJ1-1,NA
TGTGCCAGCTCCCCAGTGGGACGAGGACTACGTGGCTACACCTTC,CASSPVGRGLRGYTF,TRBV18,NA,TRBJ1-2,NA
TGCGCCAGCAGCTTGGCCGGCGGTCCCCTCGCAGATACGCAGTATTTT,CASSLAGGPLADTQYF,TRBV5-1,NA,TRBJ2-3,NA
TGTGCCTGGAGTGTACTCGGGACACCCCTCCACTTT,CAWSVLGTPLHF,TRBV30,NA,TRBJ1-6,NA
TGTGCCAGCAGCCCAAGACAGTCAGAGACCCAGTACTTC,CASSPRQSETQYF,TRBV7-2,NA,TRBJ2-5,NA
TGCGCCAGCAGCCAAGATGTAGCGGGGGCCTACGAGCAGTACTTC,CASSQDVAGAYEQYF,TRBV4-1,NA,TRBJ2-7,TRBD2
TGTGCCAGCAGCTTAGGAGCAGGGGGTGAAAATGAGCAGTTCTTC,CASSLGAGGENEQFF,TRBV7-6,NA,TRBJ2-1,TRBD1
TGTGCCAGCAGCTTTTCCCTAGCAACTAATGAAAAACTGTTTTTT,CASSFSLATNEKLFF,TRBV7-9,NA,TRBJ1-4,NA
TGTGCCTACGGACAGGCCTCCTACGAGCAGTACTTC,CAYGQASYEQYF,TRBV30,NA,TRBJ2-7,TRBD1
TGTGCCAGCAGTATCGCCGGGACACTGAACACTGAAGCTTTCTTT,CASSIAGTLNTEAFF,TRBV28,NA,TRBJ1-1,NA
TGCGCCAGCAGCTTGGGGCCAGCGGATAATGAAAAACTGTTTTTT,CASSLGPADNEKLFF,TRBV5-1,NA,TRBJ1-4,NA
TGTGCCAGCAGCTCTCTAGCGGGAGGGCCTGGGAATGAGCAGTTCTTC,CASSSLAGGPGNEQFF,TRBV11-2,NA,TRBJ2-1,TRBD2
TGCGCCAGCAGCTTTCGGGGGCAGACCGGGGAGCTGTTTTTT,CASSFRGQTGELFF,TRBV5-1,NA,TRBJ2-2,NA
TGCGCCAGCAGCGACGCCTACGAGCAGTACTTC,CASSDAYEQYF,TRBV5-1,NA,TRBJ2-7,NA
TGTGCCAGCAGCTTTCCTTTGGATGCTTACAATGAGCAGTTCTTC,CASSFPLDAYNEQFF,TRBV5-4,NA,TRBJ2-1,NA
TGTGCCAGTAGTCGCGACGGACGGTGGTACACCTTC,CASSRDGRWYTF,TRBV19,NA,TRBJ1-2,NA
TGTGCCAGCAGCCCTCCCGGACAGGCCCAGAACACTGAAGCTTTCTTT,CASSPPGQAQNTEAFF,TRBV3-1/TRBV3-2,once,TRBJ1-1,TRBD1
TGTGCCAGCAGCCCTAGCCATAACAATGAGCAGTTCTTC,CASSPSHNNEQFF,TRBV11-3,NA,TRBJ2-1,NA
TGTGCCAGCAGCCCCAGACAGACGGAAGCTTTCTTT,CASSPRQTEAFF,TRBV12-3/TRBV12-4,NA,TRBJ1-1,NA
TGTGCCTATCAGGGGGACGGCAATCAGCCCCAGCATTTT,CAYQGDGNQPQHF,TRBV30,NA,TRBJ1-5,TRBD1
TGCAGTGCTAGTGACATGGATGAGCAGTTCTTC,CSASDMDEQFF,TRBV20-1,NA,TRBJ2-1,NA
TGTGCCACCGGGACTAGCGGGGACACAGATACGCAGTATTTT,CATGTSGDTDTQYF,TRBV27,NA,TRBJ2-3,TRBD2
TGTGCCAGCAGCTCTACAGGGAAGGATCAGCCCCAGCATTTT,CASSSTGKDQPQHF,TRBV6-5,NA,TRBJ1-5,NA
TGTGCCAGCAGTTTACGACAGCACTATGGCTACACCTTC,CASSLRQHYGYTF,TRBV28,NA,TRBJ1-2,NA
TGCGCCAGCAGCTGGGGGGACAGGGGAATGGACGAGCAGTACTTC,CASSWGDRGMDEQYF,TRBV5-1,NA,TRBJ2-7,TRBD1
TGTGCCAGCAGCGTCAGGTGGGACTCTGGAAACACCATATATTTT,CASSVRWDSGNTIYF,TRBV9,few,TRBJ1-3,NA
TGTGCCAGCAGCCCTGAAGTCCAGGGAAGGGAGCAGTACTTC,CASSPEVQGREQYF,TRBV11-2,NA,TRBJ2-7,NA
TGTGCCAGCAGTTTATCGGTATATAATTCACCCCTCCACTTT,CASSLSVYNSPLHF,TRBV27,NA,TRBJ1-6,NA
TGTGCCAGCAGCATGAATAGGGGTTCGAGCTCCTACAATGAGCAGTTCTTC,CASSMNRGSSSYNEQFF,TRBV9,NA,TRBJ2-1,NA
TGTGCCAGCAGTGGGCGGGGGCGGAACACCGGGGAGCTGTTTTTT,CASSGRGRNTGELFF,TRBV2,NA,TRBJ2-2,NA
TGTGCCAGCAGTGAAGGGGGGGAATCCGACGAGCAGTACTTC,CASSEGGESDEQYF,TRBV6-1,NA,TRBJ2-7,NA
TGTGCCAGCCGACTGCGCTCCTACAATGAGCAGTTCTTC,CASRLRSYNEQFF,TRBV2,NA,TRBJ2-1,NA
TGTGCCAGCAGCCAAGATGGTGAGGGCTCCACTGAAGCTTTCTTT,CASSQDGEGSTEAFF,TRBV4-2,NA,TRBJ1-1,NA
TGTGCCACTCAGGGTGAAACTGAAGCTTTCTTT,CATQGETEAFF,TRBV10-3,NA,TRBJ1-1,NA
TGTGCCAGCAGCTTAGAGGGCTTTATGAACACCGGGGAGCTGTTTTTT,CASSLEGFMNTGELFF,TRBV5-6,NA,TRBJ2-2,NA
TGTGCCACCAGCAGAGGGGGGCGGGGGACGGGAACGAACACCGGGGAGCTGTTTTTT,CATSRGGRGTGTNTGELFF,TRBV15,once,TRBJ2-2,NA
TGTGCCAGCAGCACCGGGGACAGGATCGAAGAGACCCAGTACTTC,CASSTGDRIEETQYF,TRBV9,NA,TRBJ2-5,TRBD1
TGTGCCAGCAGTCCACCTAGCGGCTACAATGAGCAGTTCTTC,CASSPPSGYNEQFF,TRBV2,NA,TRBJ2-1,TRBD2
TGTGCCAGCAGTCCACAGGCTTCTAGCAATCAGCCCCAGCATTTT,CASSPQASSNQPQHF,TRBV3-1/TRBV3-2,once,TRBJ1-5,NA
TGTGCCAGCAGCTCCGGACTAGCTGGGGAGACCCAGTACTTC,CASSSGLAGETQYF,TRBV7-9,few,TRBJ2-5,TRBD2
TGTGCCAGCAGTCTCCCCCGGATCTCTGGAAACACCATATATTTT,CASSLPRISGNTIYF,TRBV28,NA,TRBJ1-3,NA
TGTGCCAGCAGTTACGGGCAGGGGTTAGGCCAAGAGACCCAGTACTTC,CASSYGQGLGQETQYF,TRBV6-2/TRBV6-3,NA,TRBJ2-5,NA